This T cell receptor beta chain was sequenced in a study of sequential checkpoint blockade in melanoma. Documented treatment: randomized to nivolumab then ipilimumab (arm A) or the reverse (arm B). Unmatched junction bases numbered 4, after V lost 2 bases and J lost 4 bases. The CDR3 spans 15 residues. Germline V gene sequence: CDR1 MNHEY, CDR2 SVGAGI. The repertoire was sequenced with immunoSEQ multiplex PCR; TCRdb's copy has only in-frame clones and lacks some. The repertoire holds fewer than 30,000 clones, with about 80% as singletons. Sequencing was performed on CD8+ T cells sorted from blood (inferred from file names), taken from a patient given nivolumab and ipilimumab in sequence. The chain links TRBV6-5 to TRBJ1-1; 10 bases are a match to TRBD1. This sequence was found in a human donor with melanoma. The CDR3 reads CASSYARTGGTEAFF. In nucleotides, the CDR3 is TGTGCCAGCAGTTACGCCCGGACAGGGGGCACTGAAGCTTTCTTT.